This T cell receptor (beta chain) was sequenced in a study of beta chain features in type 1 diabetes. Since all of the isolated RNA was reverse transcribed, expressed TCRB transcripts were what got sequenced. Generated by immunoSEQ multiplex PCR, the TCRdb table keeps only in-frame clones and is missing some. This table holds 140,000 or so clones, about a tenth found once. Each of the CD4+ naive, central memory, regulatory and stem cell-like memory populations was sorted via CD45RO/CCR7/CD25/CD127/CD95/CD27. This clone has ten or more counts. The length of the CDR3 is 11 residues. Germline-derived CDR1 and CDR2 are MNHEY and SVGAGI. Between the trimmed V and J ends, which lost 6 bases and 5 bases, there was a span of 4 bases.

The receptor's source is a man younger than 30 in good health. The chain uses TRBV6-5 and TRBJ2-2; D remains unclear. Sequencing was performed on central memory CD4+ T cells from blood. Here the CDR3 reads CASSLTGELFF. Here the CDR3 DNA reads TGTGCCAGCAGCCTTACCGGGGAGCTGTTTTTT.